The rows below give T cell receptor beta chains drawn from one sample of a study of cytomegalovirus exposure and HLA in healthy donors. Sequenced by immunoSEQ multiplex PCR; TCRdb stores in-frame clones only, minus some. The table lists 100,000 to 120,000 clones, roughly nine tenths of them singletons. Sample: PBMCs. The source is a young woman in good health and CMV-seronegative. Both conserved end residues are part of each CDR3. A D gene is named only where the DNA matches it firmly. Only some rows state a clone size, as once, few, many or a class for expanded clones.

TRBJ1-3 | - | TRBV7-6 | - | CASSDDSGNTIYF | TGTGCCAGCAGCGACGACTCGGGAAACACCATATATTTT
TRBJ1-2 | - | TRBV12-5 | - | CASGSQTAGRNYGYTF | TGTGCTAGTGGTTCCCAGACGGCAGGGAGGAACTATGGCTACACCTTC
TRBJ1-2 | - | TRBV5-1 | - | CASSHAYGQLANYGYTF | TGCGCCAGCAGCCACGCTTACGGACAGCTAGCTAACTATGGCTACACCTTC
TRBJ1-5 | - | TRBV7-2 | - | CASSLSGGSGQPQHF | TGTGCCAGCAGCTTATCGGGGGGGAGCGGGCAGCCCCAGCATTTT
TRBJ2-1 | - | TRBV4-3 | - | CASSPRGERDEQFF | TGCGCCAGCAGCCCCCGAGGTGAGAGGGATGAGCAGTTCTTC
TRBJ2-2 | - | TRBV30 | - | CAWSVGRDTGELFF | TGTGCCTGGAGTGTCGGCAGGGACACCGGGGAGCTGTTTTTT
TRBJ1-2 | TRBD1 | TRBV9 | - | CASSAGQGGFGYTF | TGTGCCAGCAGCGCAGGACAGGGGGGATTTGGCTACACCTTC
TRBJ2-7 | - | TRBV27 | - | CASRPGSTGWQYF | TGTGCCAGCAGACCTGGGAGCACTGGGTGGCAGTACTTC
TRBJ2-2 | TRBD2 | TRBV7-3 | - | CASSPIAGGLNTGELFF | TGTGCCAGCAGCCCAATAGCGGGAGGCCTGAACACCGGGGAGCTGTTTTTT
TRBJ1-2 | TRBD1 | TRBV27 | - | CASSPGQGKSYGYTF | TGTGCCAGCAGTCCCGGACAGGGGAAGAGCTATGGCTACACCTTC
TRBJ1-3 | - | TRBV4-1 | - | CASSPLGRENTIYF | TGCGCCAGCAGCCCTCTGGGCCGGGAGAACACCATATATTTT
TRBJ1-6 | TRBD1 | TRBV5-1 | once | CASSSPGTGSSYNSPLHF | TGCGCCAGCAGCTCTCCGGGGACAGGGAGCTCCTATAATTCACCCCTCCACTTT
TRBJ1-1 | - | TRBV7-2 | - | CASISYGGENTEAFF | TGTGCCAGCATATCGTACGGGGGAGAGAACACTGAAGCTTTCTTT
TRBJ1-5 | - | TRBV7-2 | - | CASSPSRQAVSQPQHF | TGTGCCAGCAGCCCCTCCAGACAGGCGGTGAGTCAGCCCCAGCATTTT
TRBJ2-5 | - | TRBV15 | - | CATSSGTPFQSQETQYF | TGTGCCACCAGCAGCGGGACACCTTTTCAGTCTCAAGAGACCCAGTACTTC
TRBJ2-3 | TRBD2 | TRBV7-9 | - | CASSGGGRTDTQYF | TGTGCCAGCAGTGGCGGGGGGCGCACAGATACGCAGTATTTT
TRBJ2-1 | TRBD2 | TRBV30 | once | CAWSVLAGGYNEQFF | TGTGCCTGGAGTGTCCTAGCGGGAGGTTACAATGAGCAGTTCTTC
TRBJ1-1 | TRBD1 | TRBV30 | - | CAWSVEGAHTEAFF | TGTGCCTGGAGTGTAGAGGGGGCCCACACTGAAGCTTTCTTT
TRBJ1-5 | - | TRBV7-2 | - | CASSHRSGFGPQPQHF | TGTGCCAGCAGCCATCGTAGCGGTTTTGGTCCTCAGCCCCAGCATTTT
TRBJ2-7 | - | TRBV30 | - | CAWSVSVYEQYF | TGTGCCTGGAGTGTTTCAGTCTACGAGCAGTACTTC
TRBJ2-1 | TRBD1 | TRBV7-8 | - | CASSFAQGVSYNEQFF | TGTGCCAGCAGCTTTGCCCAGGGGGTTTCCTACAATGAGCAGTTCTTC
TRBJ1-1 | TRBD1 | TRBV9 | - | CASSVRPQGVGLYTEAFF | TGTGCCAGCAGCGTCCGACCCCAGGGGGTCGGGCTATACACTGAAGCTTTCTTT
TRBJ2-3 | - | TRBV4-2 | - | CASSQEGRDTQYF | TGTGCCAGCAGCCAAGAGGGGCGAGATACGCAGTATTTT
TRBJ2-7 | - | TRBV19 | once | CASSRQGATYEQYF | TGTGCCAGTAGTAGGCAAGGAGCAACCTACGAGCAGTACTTC
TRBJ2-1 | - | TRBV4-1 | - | CASSQEGHEQFF | TGCGCCAGCAGCCAAGAGGGCCATGAGCAGTTCTTC
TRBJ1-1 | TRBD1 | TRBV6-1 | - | CASSGPLTGEGNTEAFF | TGTGCCAGCAGTGGACCCTTGACAGGGGAGGGGAACACTGAAGCTTTCTTT
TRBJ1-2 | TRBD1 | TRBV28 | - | CASSRQGYGYTF | TGTGCCAGCAGTAGACAGGGCTATGGCTACACCTTC
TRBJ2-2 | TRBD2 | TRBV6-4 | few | CASSSIAGGDTGELFF | TGTGCCAGCAGTTCAATAGCGGGTGGGGACACCGGGGAGCTGTTTTTT
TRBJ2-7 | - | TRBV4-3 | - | CASSRGYEQYF | TGCGCCAGCAGCCGAGGCTACGAGCAGTACTTC
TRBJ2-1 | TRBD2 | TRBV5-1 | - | CASSMDLAGHYNEQFF | TGCGCCAGCAGCATGGATTTAGCGGGACATTACAATGAGCAGTTCTTC
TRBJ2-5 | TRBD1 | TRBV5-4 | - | CASSQDRSETQYF | TGTGCCAGCAGTCAGGACAGGAGCGAGACCCAGTACTTC
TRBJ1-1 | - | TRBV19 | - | CASSSQVAKAFF | TGTGCCAGTAGTTCACAGGTGGCGAAGGCTTTCTTT
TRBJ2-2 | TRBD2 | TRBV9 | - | CASSPRILAGVHTGELFF | TGTGCCAGCAGCCCCCGTATCCTAGCGGGAGTGCACACCGGGGAGCTGTTTTTT
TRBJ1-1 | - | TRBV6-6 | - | CASSGRVTEAFF | TGTGCCAGCAGTGGCAGGGTTACTGAAGCTTTCTTT
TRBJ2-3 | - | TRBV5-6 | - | CASSFYGTPRSTDTQYF | TGTGCCAGCAGCTTCTATGGGACACCTCGGAGCACAGATACGCAGTATTTT
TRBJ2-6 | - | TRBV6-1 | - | CAVGRGSSGANVLTF | TGTGCCGTAGGTCGGGGTTCTTCTGGGGCCAACGTCCTGACTTTC
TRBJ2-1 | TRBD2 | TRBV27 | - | CASSLYGGAAYNEQFF | TGTGCCAGCAGTTTATACGGGGGGGCCGCCTACAATGAGCAGTTCTTC
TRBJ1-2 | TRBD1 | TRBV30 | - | CAWSAGQGEDVYTF | TGTGCCTGGAGTGCGGGACAGGGTGAGGACGTCTACACCTTC
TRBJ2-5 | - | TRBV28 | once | CASTGMIRVGETQYF | TGTGCCAGCACGGGGATGATAAGGGTAGGGGAGACCCAGTACTTC
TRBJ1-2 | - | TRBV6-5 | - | CASSTSSKHGYTF | TGTGCCAGCAGTACCTCATCGAAGCACGGCTACACCTTC
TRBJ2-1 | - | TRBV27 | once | CASSSEGRSFEQFF | TGTGCCAGCAGTTCGGAGGGGCGGAGCTTTGAGCAGTTCTTC
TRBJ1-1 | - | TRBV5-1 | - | CASSSYGGGRDNTEAFF | TGCGCCAGCAGCTCGTACGGTGGAGGGAGAGATAACACTGAAGCTTTCTTT
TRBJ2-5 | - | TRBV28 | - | CASSLSLETQYF | TGTGCCAGCAGTTTGAGCCTAGAGACCCAGTACTTC
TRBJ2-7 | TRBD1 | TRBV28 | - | CASSSADRAIVEQYF | TGTGCCAGCAGTTCCGCGGACAGGGCGATAGTCGAGCAGTACTTC
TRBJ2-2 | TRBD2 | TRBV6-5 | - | CASSYSGTIYTGELFF | TGTGCCAGCAGTTACTCGGGGACTATCTACACCGGGGAGCTGTTTTTT
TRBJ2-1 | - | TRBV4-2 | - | CASSMQRGDNEQFF | TGTGCCAGCAGCATGCAACGGGGAGACAATGAGCAGTTCTTC
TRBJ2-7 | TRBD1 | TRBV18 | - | CASSPRQGVTTYEQYF | TGTGCCAGCTCACCTCGACAGGGGGTTACCACCTACGAGCAGTACTTC